What follows are 21 T cell receptor beta chains derived from one specimen sequenced in a study of T cell responses to AZD1222 COVID-19 vaccine. Libraries were prepared by immunoSEQ multiplex PCR; TCRdb keeps only in-frame clonotypes and omits some of them. Of some 54,000 clones in the sample, 70% to 90% were seen once. Material: peripheral blood, obtained on day 0 of AZD1222 vaccination. The receptors shown here come from an adult in good health.

The chain combines TRBV10-1 with TRBJ2-1; D might be TRBD2 (6 bases). The V end was cut by 10 bases, the J end by 0 bases, with 10 bases between. This CDR3 is 13 amino acids long. Germline V gene sequence: CDR1 WNHNN, CDR2 SYGVQD (reference sequence). CDR3 amino acids: CAIRERSYNEQFF. The CDR3 DNA reads TGCGCCATCCGGGAGCGCTCCTACAATGAGCAGTTCTTC.

The CDR3 here is CASSFLGSAHNEQFF. The CDR3 nucleotides read TGCGCCAGCAGCTTCTTAGGTTCCGCACACAATGAGCAGTTCTTC. The V call is TRBV5-1, the J call TRBJ2-1; D gene ambiguous. Trimming pared 2 bases from V and 5 bases from J, leaving 14 bases between. The V gene's germline CDR1 is SGHRS and CDR2 YFSETQ. The CDR3 has 15 amino acids.

The rearrangement uses TRBV28 and TRBJ1-2; D uncertain. The CDR3 covers 16 residues. Trimming pared 2 bases from V and 0 bases from J, leaving 13 bases between. Germline assignment: CDR1 MDHEN and CDR2 SYDVKM. The CDR3 nucleotides read TGTGCCAGCAGTTTAAGTAGTCGGCTAGCTAACTATGGCTACACCTTC. Residues: CASSLSSRLANYGYTF.

CDR3 bases: TGTGCCAGCTCACCAGGGACAGGGGAATATGGCTACACCTTC. Protein sequence: CASSPGTGEYGYTF. The V gene is TRBV18, the J gene TRBJ1-2; 10 bases match TRBD1. The V gene's germline CDR1 is KGHSH and CDR2 LQKENI. This CDR3 has 14 residues. Trimming removed 2 bases from V and 5 bases from J; junction bases left unmatched: 2.

The chain has TRBV19 and TRBJ2-5; 12 nucleotides match TRBD2. CDR3 size: 15 residues. The junction had 5 bases not matched to a gene; V was cut back by 7 bases and J by 2 bases. Looked up from germline, CDR1 is LNHDA and CDR2 is SQIVND (reference sequence). The CDR3 is CASTPSGRVQETQYF. CDR3 coding DNA: TGTGCCAGTACCCCTAGCGGGAGGGTTCAAGAGACCCAGTACTTC.

This clone came up once. V is TRBV19 and J is TRBJ1-1, with TRBD1 matching 7 bases. The trim removed 4 bases at V and 1 base at J, leaving 3 bases unmatched. Germline loops: CDR1 LNHDA, CDR2 SQIVND (reference sequence). The CDR3 length is 14 residues. The CDR3 protein is CASSTGQENTEAFF. The CDR3 region has the DNA TGTGCCAGTAGTACTGGACAGGAGAACACTGAAGCTTTCTTT. The entire variable domain, with the rest obtained from reference TRBV19 and TRBJ1-1, is as follows: DGGITQSPKYLFRKEGQNVTLSCEQNLNHDAMYWYRQDPGQGLRLIYYSQIVNDFQKGDIAEGYSVSREKKESFPLTVTSAQKNPTAFYLCASSTGQENTEAFFGQGTRLTVV.

CDR3 sequence reads: CASSGGQGSNQPQHF. CDR3 bases: TGTGCCAGCAGCGGGGGACAGGGTAGCAATCAGCCCCAGCATTTT. The chain links TRBV9 to TRBJ1-5, with 9 nucleotides matching TRBD1. From germline, CDR1 is SGDLS and CDR2 YYNGEE. This CDR3 is 15 amino acids long. V was clipped by 3 bases and J by 0 bases; unmatched bases: 1. The variable domain in full, with the rest retrieved from reference TRBV9 and TRBJ1-5, is DSGVTQTPKHLITATGQRVTLRCSPRSGDLSVYWYQQSLDQGLQFLIQYYNGEERAKGNILERFSAQQFPDLHSELNLSSLELGDSALYFCASSGGQGSNQPQHFGDGTRLSIL.

This sequence joins TRBV7-3 and TRBJ2-1; D possibly corresponds to TRBD1 (5 bases). The V end was cut by 4 bases, the J end by 10 bases, with 14 bases between. Germline V gives CDR1 SGHTA, CDR2 FQGTGA. The CDR3 spans 13 residues. The DNA for the CDR3 is TGTGCCAGCAGCTCTGTAGGGGTTTACGAGCAGTTCTTC. This gives the protein CASSSVGVYEQFF. The entire variable domain, with the rest obtained from reference TRBV7-3 and TRBJ2-1, is as follows: GAGVSQTPSNKVTEKGKYVELRCDPISGHTALYWYRQSLGQGPEFLIYFQGTGAADDSGLPNDRFFAVRPEGSVSTLKIQRTERGDSAVYLCASSSVGVYEQFFGPGTRLTVL.

V is TRBV30 and J is TRBJ2-3, with a weak D call TRBD2 (6 bases). Trimming took off 1 base at V and 2 bases at J, with 10 bases between the two ends. CDR1 and CDR2 from the germline V gene are GTSNPN and SVGIG (reference sequence). The CDR3 extends over 14 amino acids. CDR3 sequence (DNA): TGTGCCTGGAGTGACGGGGGTCTCACAGATACGCAGTATTTT. Its translation: CAWSDGGLTDTQYF.

The J gene is TRBJ2-3, the V gene TRBV7-3, with 9 positions matching TRBD2. Per germline, CDR1 SGHTA and CDR2 FQGTGA. This CDR3 contains 15 residues. Unmatched junction bases numbered 2, after V lost 0 bases and J lost 4 bases. DNA of the CDR3: TGTGCCAGCAGCTTAACACTAGCGGGTTCAGATACGCAGTATTTT. Protein: CASSLTLAGSDTQYF.

This clone was found once. This chain uses TRBV18 with TRBJ2-7; 7 bases fit TRBD1. The CDR3 is made up of 15 amino acids. V trimming: 0 bases; J trimming: 1 base; junction bases outside the gene matches: 3. The germline gives CDR1 KGHSH, CDR2 LQKENI. The chain's CDR3 is CASSPPMGQSYEQYF. The CDR3 bases are TGTGCCAGCTCACCACCGATGGGACAGTCCTACGAGCAGTACTTC. Full variable domain (remainder filled in from reference TRBV18 and TRBJ2-7): NAGVMQNPRHLVRRRGQEARLRCSPMKGHSHVYWYRQLPEEGLKFMVYLQKENIIDESGMPKERFSAEFPKEGPSILRIQQVVRGDSAAYFCASSPPMGQSYEQYFGPGTRLTVT.

This chain uses TRBV6-5 with TRBJ2-1; the match to TRBD2 covers 13 bases. Per the germline V gene, CDR1 is MNHEY and CDR2 is SVGAGI. CDR3 length equals 15 residues. V gave up 5 bases and J gave up 5 bases; unmatched junction bases: 3. The CDR3 loop is CASSQGLAGHNEQFF. The CDR3 nucleotides read TGTGCCAGCAGTCAGGGACTAGCGGGGCACAATGAGCAGTTCTTC.

The chain uses TRBV7-9 and TRBJ2-1, with D perhaps being TRBD1 or TRBD2 (5 bases each). Between the trimmed V and J ends, which lost 2 bases and 0 bases, there was a span of 14 bases. This CDR3 region has 17 residues. Germline V gene lookup returns CDR1 SEHNR and CDR2 FQNEAQ (reference sequence). The CDR3 sequence: CASSLRGGHSSYNEQFF. The CDR3 DNA is TGTGCCAGCAGCTTAAGGGGCGGGCACAGCTCCTACAATGAGCAGTTCTTC. Complete variable domain (other parts from reference TRBV7-9 and TRBJ2-1): DTGVSQNPRHKITKRGQNVTFRCDPISEHNRLYWYRQTLGQGPEFLTYFQNEAQLEKSRLLSDRFSAERPKGSFSTLEIQRTEQGDSAMYLCASSLRGGHSSYNEQFFGPGTRLTVL.

The J gene is TRBJ2-7, the V gene TRBV30, with 11 positions matching TRBD1. Trimming at V came to 0 bases and at J to 1 base, leaving 5 bases not matched to a gene. Germline loops: CDR1 GTSNPN, CDR2 SVGIG (reference sequence). The CDR3 totals 16 residues. The CDR3 DNA follows: TGTGCCTGGAGTGTACCCGGGACAGGGGGTTCCTACGAGCAGTACTTC. Amino acids: CAWSVPGTGGSYEQYF.

The CDR3 is CASSVDQGYGYTF. CDR3 sequence (DNA): TGTGCCAGCAGCGTAGACCAGGGATATGGCTACACCTTC. V and J are TRBV9 and TRBJ1-2; tentatively, D is TRBD1 (5 bases). Germline V CDR1 and CDR2: SGDLS, YYNGEE. V gave up 0 bases and J gave up 5 bases, with 8 bases separating them. This CDR3 region has 13 residues.

The chain is built from TRBV10-1 and TRBJ2-7; 10 positions match TRBD2. V lost 3 bases, J lost 4 bases, and 9 bases stayed unmatched. Germline V lookup: CDR1 WNHNN, CDR2 SYGVQD (reference sequence). This CDR3 spans 16 amino acids. Here the CDR3 DNA reads TGCGCCAGCAGTGACCGGCTAGCGGGAGATCGGTACGAGCAGTACTTC. This encodes CASSDRLAGDRYEQYF.

V and J are TRBV27 and TRBJ2-7; 7 bases are a match to TRBD2. V was clipped by 6 bases and J by 4 bases; unmatched bases: 12. There are 15 residues in the CDR3. Per germline, CDR1 MNHEY and CDR2 SMNVEV (reference sequence). CDR3 amino acids: CASSRQRGPLYEQYF. DNA for the CDR3: TGTGCCAGCAGCCGACAGCGGGGACCACTGTACGAGCAGTACTTC.

The rearrangement joins TRBV9 to TRBJ2-7, with D perhaps matching TRBD1 or TRBD2 (6 bases each). Germline V gives CDR1 SGDLS, CDR2 YYNGEE. This CDR3 is 16 amino acids long. V lost 0 bases, J lost 5 bases, and 18 bases lay in between. The CDR3 loop is CASSVGGLASSHEQYF. The CDR3 DNA reads as TGTGCCAGCAGCGTAGGGGGGCTAGCGTCTTCCCACGAGCAGTACTTC.

The CDR3 nucleotides are TGTGCCAGCAGCCGGTTGACAGGGGGCGGGGGCAATCAGCCCCAGCATTTT. Protein sequence: CASSRLTGGGGNQPQHF. The chain joins TRBV5-8 to TRBJ1-5; 10 bases align to TRBD1. CDR1 and CDR2 (germline): SGHTS, YDEGEE. Unmatched junction bases numbered 9, after V lost 4 bases and J lost 2 bases. The CDR3 sequence is 17 residues long. Combining the CDR3 with reference TRBV5-8 and TRBJ1-5 gives the whole variable domain EAGVTQSPTHLIKTRGQQATLRCSPISGHTSVYWYQQALGLGLQFLLWYDEGEERNRGNFPPRFSGRQFPNYSSELNVNALELEDSALYLCASSRLTGGGGNQPQHFGDGTRLSIL.

The table lists this clone with a count of one. The V and J genes are TRBV28 and TRBJ2-7, with TRBD2 identical over 9 bases. The germline V gene encodes CDR1 MDHEN and CDR2 SYDVKM. The CDR3 is 15 residues long. V trimming: 7 bases; J trimming: 4 bases; junction bases outside the gene matches: 11. The CDR3 sequence: CASNGGGLARYEQYF. Here the CDR3 DNA reads TGTGCCAGCAACGGAGGGGGACTAGCTCGATACGAGCAGTACTTC.

V usage is TRBV5-1 and J usage is TRBJ2-7; 11 positions agree with TRBD2. Germline CDR1 reads SGHRS; CDR2 reads YFSETQ. This CDR3 has 16 residues. Germline trimming cut 0 bases from V and 2 bases from J; bases unmatched to any gene: 4. The CDR3 nucleotides read TGCGCCAGCAGCTTGGGAGGGACTAGCGGCACCTACGAGCAGTACTTC. It is translated as CASSLGGTSGTYEQYF.